This T cell receptor beta chain was identified during a study of radiotherapy plus CTLA-4 blockade in lung cancer. The CDR3 consists of 14 residues. Trimming cost V 4 bases and J 7 bases, with 19 bases left between them. Germline V gives CDR1 SQVTM, CDR2 ANQGSEA. Using immunoSEQ multiplex PCR, the repertoire was profiled, and TCRdb retains in-frame clones only, with some absent. The repertoire holds under 100,000 clones, with about 80% as singletons. Sequenced material: peripheral blood, taken from a patient treated with radiotherapy plus ipilimumab. This clonotype originated in a human donor with non-small cell lung cancer that progressed on radiotherapy plus ipilimumab. The rearrangement joins TRBV29-1 to TRBJ1-1, with D tentatively TRBD1 (6 bases). The DNA for the CDR3 is TGCAGCGTTGGCACCCTCACAGGGATTGTTGAAGCTTTCTTT. This encodes CSVGTLTGIVEAFF.